This T cell receptor beta chain was retrieved from a study of vaccination effects on CD4 cells after COVID-19. Looking at the study overall: Participants were given two doses of BNT162b2 or mRNA-1273 vaccine. Study-level results: There were few convalescent patients in the study and no early post-infection timepoints.

This clone has only a few counts. Its antigen is still unknown. The data were produced by immunoSEQ multiplex PCR, yet TCRdb's version contains in-frame clones alone and is incomplete. The sample consists of approximately 87,000 clones, approximately 74% of them appearing once. Pools of viral peptides were used by the ViraFEST assay to expand antigen-specific CD4+ T cells ahead of sequencing. Researchers isolated CD4+ T cells once approximately ten days of culture had elapsed. Nucleocapsid antibodies stayed negative before and after vaccination, showing no earlier SARS-CoV-2 infection. Every well housed roughly 2.1 million PBMC, which grew in culture alongside around 10 IU/ml IL-2 and roughly 9.9 ug/ml peptides. The germline V gene encodes CDR1 SGDLS and CDR2 YYNGEE. The CDR3 runs 17 residues. Germline trimming cut 4 bases from V and 8 bases from J; bases unmatched to any gene: 12.

Sequences were derived from CD4+ T cells from PBMCs cultured with HCoV-229E spike peptides, sampled before COVID-19 vaccination. This clonotype originated in a human donor who received a COVID-19 vaccine. The chain combines TRBV9 with TRBJ2-1, with 13 bases identical to TRBD2. The CDR3 region is CASSPKTSGGISDEQFF. The CDR3 nucleotides read TGTGCCAGCAGCCCAAAGACTAGCGGGGGGATATCGGATGAGCAGTTCTTC.